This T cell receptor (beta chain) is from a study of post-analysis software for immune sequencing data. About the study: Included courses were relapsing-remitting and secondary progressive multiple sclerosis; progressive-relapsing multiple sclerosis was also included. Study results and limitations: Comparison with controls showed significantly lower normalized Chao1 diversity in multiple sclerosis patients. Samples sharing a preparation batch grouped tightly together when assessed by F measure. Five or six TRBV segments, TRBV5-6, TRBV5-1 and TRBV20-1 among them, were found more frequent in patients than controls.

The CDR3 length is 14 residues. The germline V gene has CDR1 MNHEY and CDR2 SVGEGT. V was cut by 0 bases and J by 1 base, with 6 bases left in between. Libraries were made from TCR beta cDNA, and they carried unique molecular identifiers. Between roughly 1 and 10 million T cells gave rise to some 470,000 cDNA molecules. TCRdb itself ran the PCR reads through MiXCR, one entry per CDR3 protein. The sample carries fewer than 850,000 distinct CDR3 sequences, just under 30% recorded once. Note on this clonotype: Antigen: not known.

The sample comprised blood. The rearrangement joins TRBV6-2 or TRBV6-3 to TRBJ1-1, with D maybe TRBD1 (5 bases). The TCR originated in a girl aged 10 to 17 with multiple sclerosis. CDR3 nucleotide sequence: TGTGCCAGCAGTTACTCCACAGGGAACACTGAAGCTTTCTTT. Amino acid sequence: CASSYSTGNTEAFF.